This T cell receptor beta chain originates from a study of T-cell memory formation after mild COVID-19. Study-level information: Largely, TCR clusters stayed within a single donor.

Libraries for TCRalpha and TCRbeta carried sample barcodes and unique molecular identifiers via 5'RACE. Each CDR3 protein gets one entry after TCRdb re-called the 5' RACE reads with MiXCR. The sample has over 450,000 distinct CDR3 sequences; around 21% are singletons. Source material: PBMCs or a T cell subset sorted from them (not recorded which). The origin of this receptor is an adult woman who had mild COVID-19 (a few samples of this study predate the infection). Cell type and time point are not known.

CDR3 sequence: CATSDSGSGKTQYF. As DNA, the CDR3 is TGTGCCACCAGTGATAGCGGGAGCGGAAAGACCCAGTACTTC. The rearrangement links TRBV24-1 to TRBJ2-5; TRBD2 matches at 8 bases. The length of the CDR3 is 14 residues. Germline V gene data show CDR1 as KGHDR and CDR2 as SFDVKD. J gave up 6 bases and V 3 bases, and 5 bases lay outside the gene matches.